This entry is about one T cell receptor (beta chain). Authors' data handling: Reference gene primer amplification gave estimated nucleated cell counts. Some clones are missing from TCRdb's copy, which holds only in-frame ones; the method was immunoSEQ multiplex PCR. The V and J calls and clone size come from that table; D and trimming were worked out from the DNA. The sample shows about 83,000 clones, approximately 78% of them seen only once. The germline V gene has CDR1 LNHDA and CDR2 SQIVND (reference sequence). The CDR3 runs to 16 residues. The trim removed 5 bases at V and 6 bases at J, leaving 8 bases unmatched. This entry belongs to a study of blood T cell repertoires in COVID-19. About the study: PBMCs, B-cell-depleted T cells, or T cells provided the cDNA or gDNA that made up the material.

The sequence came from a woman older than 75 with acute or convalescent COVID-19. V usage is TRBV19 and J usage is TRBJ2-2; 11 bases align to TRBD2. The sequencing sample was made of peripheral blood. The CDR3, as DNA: TGTGCCAGTAGTTTTTTAGCGGGGGGGCCGTCCGGGGAGCTGTTTTTT. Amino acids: CASSFLAGGPSGELFF.